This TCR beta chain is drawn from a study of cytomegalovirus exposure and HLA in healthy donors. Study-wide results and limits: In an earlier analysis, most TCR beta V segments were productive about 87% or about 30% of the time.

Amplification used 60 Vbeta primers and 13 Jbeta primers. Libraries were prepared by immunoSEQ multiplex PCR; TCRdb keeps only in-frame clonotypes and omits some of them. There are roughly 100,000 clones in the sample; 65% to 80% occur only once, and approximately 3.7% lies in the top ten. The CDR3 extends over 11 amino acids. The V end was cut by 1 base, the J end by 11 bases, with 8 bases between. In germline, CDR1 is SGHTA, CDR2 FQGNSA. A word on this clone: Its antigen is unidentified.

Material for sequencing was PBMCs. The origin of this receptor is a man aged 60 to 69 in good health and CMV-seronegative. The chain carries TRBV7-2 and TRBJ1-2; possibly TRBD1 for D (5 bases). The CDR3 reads CASSLVQDYTF. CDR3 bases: TGTGCCAGCAGCTTAGTACAGGATTACACCTTC.